The clone carrying this T cell receptor (beta chain) was seen many times. Its antigen remains unknown. TCRdb reanalysed the 5' RACE reads using MiXCR and keeps one entry per CDR3 protein. The table has some 71,000 distinct CDR3 sequences, 5.3% seen once. The sample is drawn from a study of CD8 T cells in ankylosing spondylitis. The study's findings and limits: Within matched ankylosing spondylitis synovial fluid, disease-linked clones were reportedly significantly enriched.

The J segment lost 3 bases and the V segment lost 4 bases, leaving 8 bases of the junction unmatched. Germline V gene data show CDR1 as SGHRS and CDR2 as YFSETQ. The CDR3 runs 16 residues. The chain is built from TRBV5-1 and TRBJ2-2, with 8 positions matching TRBD1. The sequence was obtained from a male donor with ankylosing spondylitis or in good health (not recorded which). Material: blood, either unsorted or a sorted T cell fraction (not recorded which). This CDR3 is CASSPHSTGDTGELFF. In nucleotides, the CDR3 is TGCGCCAGCAGCCCACATTCGACAGGGGACACCGGGGAGCTGTTTTTT. Full variable domain (rest looked up from reference TRBV5-1 and TRBJ2-2): KAGVTQTPRYLIKTRGQQVTLSCSPISGHRSVSWYQQTPGQGLQFLFEYFSETQRNKGNFPGRFSGRQFSNSRSEMNVSTLELGDSALYLCASSPHSTGDTGELFFGEGSRLTVL.